The sequence of this TCR beta chain was determined in a study of early T cells in non-severe SARS-CoV-2 infection. TCRdb itself ran the 5' RACE reads through MiXCR, one entry per CDR3 protein. The profile shows over 30,000 distinct CDR3 sequences, around 5% of them singletons. This clonotype is labeled medium-sized. This clonotype originated in an adult who was a healthcare worker with PCR-confirmed SARS-CoV-2 infection or an uninfected control (not recorded which). The sequencing sample was made of whole blood.

CDR3 region: CSVGAPRQGTSYEQYF. As DNA, the CDR3 is TGCAGCGTTGGGGCCCCTCGACAGGGTACCTCCTACGAGCAGTACTTC. The V and J genes are TRBV29-1 and TRBJ2-7; 7 bases fit TRBD1. V gave up 4 bases and J gave up 0 bases; unmatched junction bases: 12. The CDR3 has 16 amino acids. Germline V gene lookup returns CDR1 SQVTM and CDR2 ANQGSEA.